Each of the 22 T cell receptor beta chains below was sequenced from the same sample in a study of T cells in Graves' hyperthyroidism and ophthalmopathy. Amplified regions were TCR beta CDR3 sequences from RNA transcripts. The TCR CDR3 first-round RT-PCR relied on the HTBI primer set. TCRdb re-derived calls from the multiplex PCR reads in MiXCR, one entry per CDR3 protein. The sample yields around 300,000 distinct CDR3 sequences, roughly 15% seen once. Sample: blood. The source is a woman aged 40 to 50 with Graves' hyperthyroidism.

This clonotype was counted a few times. The gene calls are TRBV7-2 and TRBJ2-1, with 11 bases identical to TRBD2. V gave up 6 bases and J gave up 4 bases; unmatched junction bases: 5. This CDR3 region has 15 residues. The germline CDR1 and CDR2 sequences are SGHTA and FQGNSA. The CDR3 region has the DNA TGTGCCAGCAGAACTACTAGCGGGGGTTACAATGAGCAGTTCTTC. Protein product: CASRTTSGGYNEQFF.

In this sample, this clonotype turned up many times. V and J are TRBV6-4 and TRBJ2-5, with 12 bases fitting TRBD2. The CDR3 is 15 amino acids. V shed 5 bases, J shed 4 bases, and the junction held 5 bases outside the gene matches. Germline loops: CDR1 MRHNA, CDR2 SNTAGT. In DNA, the CDR3 is TGTGCCAGCAGTATGACTAGCGGGAGCGGAGAGACCCAGTACTTC. This sequence encodes CASSMTSGSGETQYF.

The chain employs TRBV6-1 and TRBJ2-2; weak D call: TRBD2 (6 bases). In germline, CDR1 is MNHNS, CDR2 SASEGT. The CDR3 consists of 14 residues. V lost 7 bases to trimming and J lost 5 bases, with 14 bases between them. This CDR3 reads CASNLRERTGELFF. CDR3 nucleotides: TGTGCCAGCAACCTCCGGGAGAGGACCGGGGAGCTGTTTTTT.

This clonotype was recorded a few times. The CDR3 DNA sequence: TGCGCCAGCAGCTTGGACGACAGGGCCAGCCAGCCCCAGCATTTT. It translates to CASSLDDRASQPQHF. The chain employs TRBV5-1 and TRBJ1-5; 7 bases align to TRBD1. Trimming at V came to 0 bases and at J to 7 bases, leaving 7 bases not matched to a gene. Germline CDR1 and CDR2: SGHRS and YFSETQ. This CDR3 region has 15 residues.

This clonotype was found many times. The rearrangement joins TRBV19 to TRBJ1-2, with D possibly being TRBD1 (6 bases). V lost 3 bases and J 4 bases, leaving 18 bases between the germline ends. The CDR3 covers 16 residues. Germline CDR1 and CDR2: LNHDA and SQIVND (reference sequence). The DNA of the CDR3 is TGTGCCAGTAGTATCCTACGGGGGGCCGGCGTCTATGGCTACACCTTC. Its protein product is CASSILRGAGVYGYTF. Full variable domain (rest looked up from reference TRBV19 and TRBJ1-2): DGGITQSPKYLFRKEGQNVTLSCEQNLNHDAMYWYRQDPGQGLRLIYYSQIVNDFQKGDIAEGYSVSREKKESFPLTVTSAQKNPTAFYLCASSILRGAGVYGYTFGSGTRLTVV.

This clonotype was seen repeatedly, ten times or more. The V gene is TRBV20-1, the J gene TRBJ1-6, with D tentatively TRBD1 (6 bases). The CDR3 length is 15 residues. Germline loops: CDR1 DFQATT, CDR2 SNEGSKA (reference sequence). V was shortened by 0 bases and J by 9 bases, with 15 bases between the two germline ends. The CDR3 DNA reads TGCAGTGCTAGAGAATCAGGGGCCGACGTTTCACCCCTCCACTTT. It translates to CSARESGADVSPLHF.

Many counts were recorded for this clonotype. The rearrangement links TRBV6-1 to TRBJ2-7, with 7 bases identical to TRBD1. With 7 bases clipped from V and 4 bases from J, the junction kept 4 bases outside the gene matches. Germline CDR1 reads MNHNS; CDR2 reads SASEGT. The CDR3 is 12 amino acids. The CDR3 coding sequence is TGTGCCAGCATGGGACAGCCTTACGAGCAGTACTTC. It specifies CASMGQPYEQYF.

The chain combines TRBV9 with TRBJ2-1, with 7 bases identical to TRBD2. Germline V gene sequence: CDR1 SGDLS, CDR2 YYNGEE. The length of the CDR3 is 17 residues. Trimming removed 3 bases from V and 1 base from J; junction bases left unmatched: 10. The CDR3 protein is CASSDRLAGFSYNEQFF. For the CDR3, the DNA is TGTGCCAGCAGCGACCGACTAGCAGGATTTTCCTACAATGAGCAGTTCTTC.

At least ten counts were recorded for this clonotype. V is TRBV12-3 or TRBV12-4 and J is TRBJ2-5; a possible D gene is TRBD2 (6 bases). CDR3 length: 15 amino acids. The germline V and J ends were trimmed by 6 bases and 4 bases, with 18 bases remaining between them. The CDR3 loop reads CASSPAEGRRETQYF. In DNA form, the CDR3 reads TGTGCCAGCAGCCCTGCGGAGGGGAGGCGAGAGACCCAGTACTTC.

This clonotype was counted between two and nine times. CDR3 DNA sequence: TGTGCCACCAGTGATCCCGGGACTAGCGGGAGGAGAGAGACCCAGTACTTC. It specifies CATSDPGTSGRRETQYF. V is TRBV24-1 and J is TRBJ2-5; 15 bases agree with TRBD2. Trimming cost V 3 bases and J 4 bases; bases outside gene matches: 5. Germline values: CDR1 KGHDR, CDR2 SFDVKD. The CDR3 loop spans 17 amino acids.

This clonotype was seen only a few times. In DNA form, the CDR3 reads TGTGCCAGGACCCGGGACAGGGACCTTCTAGCCAAAAACATTCAGTACTTC. Translating it yields CARTRDRDLLAKNIQYF. The rearrangement links TRBV11-1 to TRBJ2-4; 9 nucleotides line up with TRBD1. V shed 9 bases and J 0 bases; nucleotides not matched to a gene: 12. This CDR3 has 17 amino acids. Germline CDR1 SGHAT, CDR2 FQDESV (reference sequence).

This clonotype was seen at least ten times. The CDR3 spells CSAREWTYGYTF. The CDR3 DNA is TGCAGTGCTAGAGAATGGACATATGGCTACACCTTC. The chain links TRBV20-1 to TRBJ1-2; weak D call: TRBD1 (5 bases). Germline CDR1 and CDR2: DFQATT and SNEGSKA (reference sequence). This CDR3 is built from 12 residues. The V gene lost 0 bases and the J gene lost 5 bases, with 7 bases spanning the gap.

This clonotype was counted at least ten times. The V gene is TRBV11-3, the J gene TRBJ2-3, with D hard to call. V lost 9 bases to trimming and J lost 6 bases, with 19 bases between them. CDR3 length equals 14 residues. CDR1 is SGHNT, CDR2 YENEEA, per germline. CDR3 in DNA: TGTGCCAGTATTGAGTCCAGCGAAGGGGATACGCAGTATTTT. Translated: CASIESSEGDTQYF.

This clonotype was seen more than once but under ten times. A junction end diverges from the germline sequence, so it may reflect a read error. The rearrangement links TRBV20-1 to TRBJ2-5; a possible D gene is TRBD2 (5 bases). This CDR3 is 14 amino acids long. Per germline, CDR1 DFQATT and CDR2 SNEGSKA (reference sequence). The CDR3 region is CSAGPPGKQGTQYF. CDR3 DNA sequence: TGCAGTGCAGGCCCCCCGGGAAAACAAGGGACCCAGTACTTC.

This clonotype was detected many times. The chain uses TRBV30 and TRBJ1-2; D is undetermined. Germline CDR1 GTSNPN, CDR2 SVGIG (reference sequence). The CDR3 has 11 residues. V gave up 7 bases and J gave up 8 bases, with 14 bases separating them. The CDR3 DNA is TGTGCCTTCTTGGGAGGAATAGGCTACACCTTC. This translates into CAFLGGIGYTF. Full variable domain (outside the CDR3, taken from reference TRBV30 and TRBJ1-2): SQTIHQWPATLVQPVGSPLSLECTVEGTSNPNLYWYRQAAGRGLQLLFYSVGIGQISSEVPQNLSASRPQDRQFILSSKKLLLSDSGFYLCAFLGGIGYTFGSGTRLTVV.

This clonotype was observed at least ten times. The V call is TRBV6-1, the J call TRBJ1-4; D not resolved. The CDR3 is made up of 13 amino acids. Trimming stripped 6 bases from V and 7 bases from J, with 12 bases between. Looked up from germline, CDR1 is MNHNS and CDR2 is SASEGT. The CDR3 coding sequence is TGTGCCAGCAGGAGGGTAGGAGGTGAAAAACTGTTTTTT. Translation gives CASRRVGGEKLFF.

In this sample, this clonotype turned up a few times. A much larger clone lies a single base off, so this may be a read error. J is TRBJ1-1 and V is TRBV10-3, with a possible D match to TRBD1 (6 bases). V was trimmed by 10 bases and J by 10 bases, leaving 22 bases between them. The CDR3 covers 13 residues. The germline V gene encodes CDR1 ENHRY and CDR2 SYGVKD. The chain's CDR3 is CATGSIGGAGAFF. The DNA of the CDR3 is TGTGCCACCGGATCAATCGGGGGGGCCGGAGCTTTCTTT.

The sample holds a few counts of this clonotype. The rearrangement uses TRBV20-1 and TRBJ2-4; possibly TRBD1 or TRBD2 for D (5 bases each). The CDR3 is made up of 14 amino acids. Germline assignment: CDR1 DFQATT and CDR2 SNEGSKA (reference sequence). Trimming took 1 base from V and 0 from J, leaving 7 bases between them. This chain's CDR3 is CSARAGLAKNIQYF. CDR3 in DNA: TGCAGTGCTAGAGCGGGGCTAGCCAAAAACATTCAGTACTTC.

This clonotype was picked up many times. Written as DNA, the CDR3 is TGTGCCATCAGGGGGGGACTAGCGGGTTACGAGCAGTACTTC. Translation gives CAIRGGLAGYEQYF. The chain recombines TRBV10-3 with TRBJ2-7, with 12 nucleotides matching TRBD2. Germline values: CDR1 ENHRY, CDR2 SYGVKD. The CDR3 runs to 14 residues. The trim removed 6 bases at V and 4 bases at J, leaving 4 bases unmatched.

The chain combines TRBV6-4 with TRBJ2-7; TRBD2 matches 11 bases. This CDR3 is 15 amino acids long. Germline V gives CDR1 MRHNA, CDR2 SNTAGT. Losses at the gene ends were 5 bases for V and 4 bases for J; bases not matched to a gene: 7. CDR3 sequence (DNA): TGTGCCAGCAGTCTGTTTGGGACTAGCGGATACGAGCAGTACTTC. Translation gives CASSLFGTSGYEQYF.

This rearrangement joins TRBV28 to TRBJ1-1; D perhaps matches TRBD1 (6 bases). The CDR3 length is 13 residues. Deletions cut 7 bases from V and 3 bases from J, with 12 bases between. Germline CDR1 reads MDHEN; CDR2 reads SYDVKM. The DNA for the CDR3 is TGTGCCAGCACCTGGACAGACTACACTGAAGCTTTCTTT. It encodes CASTWTDYTEAFF.

This clonotype was seen repeatedly, ten times or more. The chain employs TRBV2 and TRBJ2-1; 8 bases are shared with TRBD2. Losses at the gene ends were 6 bases for V and 0 bases for J; bases not matched to a gene: 13. Looked up from germline, CDR1 is SNHLY and CDR2 is FYNNEI. The CDR3 length is 18 residues. The CDR3 nucleotides read TGTGCCAGCAGAGCGACTAGCGCCCACGGCAGCTCCTACAATGAGCAGTTCTTC. Translating gives CASRATSAHGSSYNEQFF.